A selection of T cell receptor beta chains follows, all from one sample in a study of T-cell reconstitution after alpha-beta-depleted transplantation in children. TCRdb ran MiXCR on the PCR reads and lists one entry per CDR3 protein. The sample carries about 200,000 distinct CDR3 sequences, about 8.2% recorded once. The sample here was PBMCs, mostly from graft donor cells, taken 360 days after TCRalphabeta/CD19-depleted stem cell transplant. These receptors all stem from a male patient aged 2 to 9 who had a stem cell transplant for acute myeloid leukemia, so the T cells may come from the graft donor. CDR3s include the opening cysteine and the closing phenylalanine or tryptophan. Fields, in order: J gene, D gene, clone size, V gene, CDR3 DNA, CDR3 protein. The D gene is left open where the match is weak. Expanded clones are given a class, and other clones once, few, many or no size at all.

TRBJ1-1,TRBD1,many,TRBV5-6,TGTGCCAGCAGCGCAGCTACAGGGGGGACCGAAGCTTTCTTT,CASSAATGGTEAFF
TRBJ2-7,-,many,TRBV20-1,TGCAGTGCTAGAGGATTCGCGACCCCCAGGAACTCCTACGAGCAGTACTTC,CSARGFATPRNSYEQYF
TRBJ1-1,-,-,TRBV12-3/TRBV12-4,TGTGCCAGCAGTTTACGGGGGGTCACTGAAGCTTTCTTT,CASSLRGVTEAFF
TRBJ2-5,TRBD2,few,TRBV7-9,TGTGCCAGCAGCCAGAGACTAGCGGGGGAAGAGACCCAGTACTTC,CASSQRLAGEETQYF
TRBJ2-7,TRBD2,-,TRBV27,TGTGCCAGCTCCATGGCGGGGGAACCCTACGAGCAGTACTTC,CASSMAGEPYEQYF
TRBJ2-1,TRBD2,many,TRBV7-3,TGTGCCAGCAGCCTACCGGGGTTAGGCGGGAGAAGTAATGAGCAGTTCTTC,CASSLPGLGGRSNEQFF
TRBJ2-3,-,-,TRBV19,TGTGCCAGTAGTCCTCAGGGAAATGAAGATACGCAGTATTTT,CASSPQGNEDTQYF
TRBJ2-4,-,-,TRBV5-1,TGCGCCAGCAGCTTGGCCGGCTCGTTCGCCAAAAACATTCAGTACTTC,CASSLAGSFAKNIQYF
TRBJ2-1,-,-,TRBV14,TGTGCCAGCAGCCAATTTCTAAGCGGGTACAATGAGCAGTTCTTC,CASSQFLSGYNEQFF
TRBJ2-7,-,-,TRBV5-6,TGTGCCAGCAGGGGCCCCAGCTCCTACGAGCAGTACTTC,CASRGPSSYEQYF
TRBJ2-7,TRBD2,many,TRBV20-1,TGCAGTGCTGAAGATAGCGGGAGTGATTACGAGCAGTACTTC,CSAEDSGSDYEQYF
TRBJ2-2,-,few,TRBV12-3/TRBV12-4,TGTGCCAGCAGTTTAATGGAGGGCACCGGGGAGCTGTTTTTT,CASSLMEGTGELFF
TRBJ2-6,TRBD1,-,TRBV5-1,TGCGCCAGCAGCTTGGCCGGGACAGGGGGCTCTGGGGCCAACGTCCTGACTTTC,CASSLAGTGGSGANVLTF
TRBJ1-1,-,-,TRBV20-1,TGCAGTGCTCCGAAGGCGACTGAAGCTTTCTTT,CSAPKATEAFF
TRBJ2-1,TRBD1,many,TRBV11-3,TGTGCCAGCAGCTTAGTAAGGGGGGCAGGGGGCCCTGCCAGGACCTACAATGAGCAGTTCTTC,CASSLVRGAGGPARTYNEQFF
TRBJ1-4,-,few,TRBV27,TGTGCCAGCAGTGGCCGGTGGGCAACTAATGAAAAACTGTTTTTT,CASSGRWATNEKLFF
TRBJ2-7,TRBD1,many,TRBV20-1,TGCAGTGCTAGAGCAGGGACAGGGCCCATCTACGAGCAGTACTTC,CSARAGTGPIYEQYF
TRBJ2-1,TRBD2,-,TRBV5-1,TGCGCCAGCAGCTTGGGGCATAGCGGGAACAATGAGCAGTTCTTC,CASSLGHSGNNEQFF
TRBJ2-7,-,many,TRBV29-1,TGCAGCGTTGAGGTTGGCTCGTACGAGCAGTACTTC,CSVEVGSYEQYF
TRBJ1-2,TRBD1,few,TRBV9,TGTGCCAGCAGCCACACAGGGGTCGACTATGGCTACACCTTC,CASSHTGVDYGYTF
TRBJ2-7,-,many,TRBV7-9,TGTGCCAGCAGCTTAGTCGCTGGTGATGACGAGCAGTACTTC,CASSLVAGDDEQYF
TRBJ2-1,TRBD2,many,TRBV20-1,TGCAGTGCTAGGTCACTAGCGGGGGGGAGGGAGCAGTTCTTC,CSARSLAGGREQFF
TRBJ1-1,-,-,TRBV29-1,TGCAGCGTCAGCGGAGGGTTGGGGAACACTGAAGCTTTCTTT,CSVSGGLGNTEAFF
TRBJ2-3,TRBD2,few,TRBV12-3/TRBV12-4,TGTGCCAGCAGTAGACTAGCGGGGGTCGGGGCAGATACGCAGTATTTT,CASSRLAGVGADTQYF
TRBJ2-7,-,many,TRBV12-3/TRBV12-4,TGTGCCAGCAGTTTATTGTCGCGGGACCGGCCGTACTTC,CASSLLSRDRPYF
TRBJ2-3,-,-,TRBV5-5,TGTGCCAGCAGCTTGGGCTGGGCTACAGATACGCAGTATTTT,CASSLGWATDTQYF